A single sample gave rise to the 20 T cell receptor beta chains below, sequenced in a study of blood T cells in healthy people across ages. Alongside a J-beta primer mix, a sample-barcoded 5' primer served in a second PCR lasting about 7 to 11 cycles. TCRdb redid the calling of the 5' RACE reads with MiXCR, one entry per CDR3 protein. The table shows 600,000 to 850,000 distinct CDR3 sequences, with approximately 25% occurring only once. This same sample was also taken into another study, of T cells of mothers and their children.

What was sequenced was blood. All receptors derive from a boy younger than 18 in good health.

The chain links TRBV5-1 to TRBJ2-2; 8 bases are a match to TRBD2. This CDR3 contains 16 residues. Germline CDR1 SGHRS, CDR2 YFSETQ. Germline trimming cut 3 bases from V and 0 bases from J; bases unmatched to any gene: 4. CDR3 bases: TGCGCCAGCAGCTACGGACTAGCCGCGAACACCGGGGAGCTGTTTTTT. Its protein is CASSYGLAANTGELFF.

The CDR3 region is CASSSNPTSGLYNEQFF. The CDR3 nucleotides read TGTGCCAGCAGCTCCAACCCTACTAGCGGGCTTTACAATGAGCAGTTCTTC. This chain uses TRBV11-2 with TRBJ2-1; 9 nucleotides match TRBD2. Germline-derived CDR1 and CDR2 are SGHAT and FQNNGV. J was trimmed by 4 bases and V by 4 bases; bases with no gene match: 11. The length of the CDR3 is 17 residues.

This clonotype has a count of ten or more. The V call is TRBV7-2, the J call TRBJ1-5; D gene uncertain. Germline CDR1 reads SGHTA; CDR2 reads FQGNSA. The germline V and J ends were trimmed by 3 bases and 4 bases, with 4 bases remaining between them. This CDR3 region has 12 residues. The CDR3 region has the DNA TGTGCCAGCAGCTTCCGGAATCAGCCCCAGCATTTT. This codes for CASSFRNQPQHF.

V and J are TRBV5-1 and TRBJ2-5; either TRBD1 or TRBD2 may supply D (5 bases each). The DNA end is more similar to TRBJ2-1, so the J call may be wrong. The germline CDR1 and CDR2 sequences are SGHRS and YFSETQ. The CDR3 is 15 amino acids. This CDR3 reads CASTPQGAAYNEQFF. In DNA form, the CDR3 reads TGCGCCAGCACCCCTCAGGGAGCGGCTTACAATGAGCAGTTCTTC.

The V and J genes are TRBV4-2 and TRBJ1-1; D call uncertain. V lost 1 base and J lost 5, with 14 bases in between. The CDR3 sequence is 15 residues long. The germline CDR1 and CDR2 sequences are LGHNA and YNFKEQ. The chain's CDR3 is CASSQGIPGRTEAFF. The CDR3 bases are TGTGCCAGCAGCCAAGGCATTCCGGGGAGGACTGAAGCTTTCTTT.

The rearrangement joins TRBV9 to TRBJ1-6, with D maybe TRBD1 (5 bases). The germline V gene encodes CDR1 SGDLS and CDR2 YYNGEE. Trimming stripped 3 bases from V and 9 bases from J, with 13 bases between. This CDR3 comprises 14 residues. CDR3 in DNA: TGTGCCAGCAGCGACAGGTTGGCCTCTTCACCCCTCCACTTT. Its protein product is CASSDRLASSPLHF.

The rearrangement uses TRBV10-3 and TRBJ2-5; the match to TRBD2 covers 9 bases. The J call is doubtful: the DNA matches TRBJ2-7 better. The CDR3 runs 16 residues. Germline V CDR1 and CDR2: ENHRY, SYGVKD. CDR3 coding DNA: TGTGCCATCAGTGCCATGCCGGGACTAGCAGTTTACGAGCAGTACTTC. This gives the protein CAISAMPGLAVYEQYF.

The CDR3 nucleotides are TGTGCCAGCAGTTTCGACAGGGACCCCTACGAGCAGTACTTC. This translates into CASSFDRDPYEQYF. This chain uses TRBV28 with TRBJ2-5; TRBD1 matches 7 bases. The last part of the DNA fits TRBJ2-7 better; the J call may be wrong. This CDR3 comprises 14 residues. Germline V gene lookup returns CDR1 MDHEN and CDR2 SYDVKM.

The rearrangement joins TRBV29-1 to TRBJ2-5; D may be TRBD2 (6 bases). The closer fit of TRBJ2-1 to the DNA end suggests the J call may be wrong. The CDR3 extends over 12 amino acids. Germline lookup yields CDR1 SQVTM and CDR2 ANQGSEA. The CDR3 here is CSVEGLEGEQFF. For the CDR3, the DNA is TGCAGCGTTGAGGGACTCGAAGGTGAGCAGTTCTTC.

This clonotype appeared a few times. The rearrangement uses TRBV11-2 and TRBJ1-3, with D hard to call. CDR3 length equals 15 residues. V shed 2 bases and J shed 4 bases, with 12 bases lying between them. Germline assignment: CDR1 SGHAT and CDR2 FQNNGV. DNA for the CDR3: TGTGCCAGCAGCTTAAAACCCACGAGAGGAAACACCATATATTTT. Protein: CASSLKPTRGNTIYF.

This chain links TRBV5-1 with TRBJ2-1, with D uncertain. Trimming shortened V by 0 bases and J by 9 bases, and 13 bases separated the two germline ends. From germline, CDR1 is SGHRS and CDR2 YFSETQ. The CDR3 extends over 14 amino acids. The CDR3 DNA is TGCGCCAGCAGCTTGGCCTATCGGCTTTTTGAGCAGTTCTTC. It specifies CASSLAYRLFEQFF.

This clonotype was recorded a few times. The V gene is TRBV9, the J gene TRBJ2-5; 9 bases align to TRBD1. The CDR3 totals 16 residues. The trim removed 4 bases at V and 5 bases at J, leaving 12 bases unmatched. Looked up from germline, CDR1 is SGDLS and CDR2 is YYNGEE. In DNA form, the CDR3 reads TGTGCCAGCAGCCCCTCGACAGGGGGACTCGGGGAGACCCAGTACTTC. Amino acids: CASSPSTGGLGETQYF.

The chain employs TRBV29-1 and TRBJ2-5; D might be TRBD2 (5 bases). The germline V and J ends were trimmed by 7 bases and 3 bases, with 21 bases remaining between them. CDR1 and CDR2 (germline): SQVTM, ANQGSEA. The CDR3 contains 15 residues. The CDR3 protein is CSGHPRGEGKETQYF. The DNA of the CDR3 is TGCAGCGGCCATCCCCGGGGTGAGGGAAAAGAGACCCAGTACTTC.

In its sample, this clonotype was seen a few times. This chain connects TRBV28 to TRBJ1-5; D might be TRBD1 (6 bases). CDR1 is MDHEN, CDR2 SYDVKM, per germline. The CDR3 length is 15 residues. V was clipped by 6 bases and J by 4 bases, with 16 bases between them. This CDR3 is CASSRAQGFNQPQHF. The CDR3 region has the DNA TGTGCCAGCAGCCGAGCCCAGGGGTTTAATCAGCCCCAGCATTTT.

This clonotype was seen a handful of times. The chain recombines TRBV5-6 with TRBJ1-2; 9 nucleotides match TRBD1. CDR1 and CDR2 (germline): SGHDT, YYEEEE. This CDR3 comprises 14 residues. Trimming cost V 6 bases and J 7 bases; bases outside gene matches: 10. CDR3 region: CASTSGTGRCGYTF. For the CDR3, the DNA is TGTGCCAGCACCTCTGGGACAGGGAGATGTGGCTACACCTTC.

The chain recombines TRBV6-1 with TRBJ2-3, with 9 bases matching TRBD1. The V and J ends lost 3 bases and 6 bases, in that order; junction bases with no gene match: 10. In germline, CDR1 is MNHNS, CDR2 SASEGT. The CDR3 is 16 amino acids. The CDR3 sequence is CASSEDRGLNTDTQYF. Here the CDR3 DNA reads TGTGCCAGCAGTGAGGACAGGGGTTTGAACACCGATACGCAGTATTTT.

J is TRBJ2-5 and V is TRBV6-5, with D hard to call. CDR3 length: 14 amino acids. V lost 4 bases and J 5 bases, leaving 14 bases between the germline ends. The germline V gene encodes CDR1 MNHEY and CDR2 SVGAGI. CDR3 nucleotides: TGTGCCAGCAGTTGGGATTTTTATAGGGAGACCCAGTACTTC. Translated: CASSWDFYRETQYF.

This clonotype has a handful of counts. The genes are TRBV7-2 and TRBJ1-2, with a tentative D call TRBD1 (5 bases). Germline CDR1 and CDR2: SGHTA and FQGNSA. The CDR3 is 13 residues long. Trimming removed 6 bases from V and 8 bases from J, with 16 bases in between. CDR3 DNA sequence: TGTGCCAGCAGTCAAAGGGCCGAGGGGGGCTACACCTTC. Protein: CASSQRAEGGYTF. The variable domain in full, completed from reference TRBV7-2 and TRBJ1-2, reads GAGVSQSPSNKVTEKGKDVELRCDPISGHTALYWYRQSLGQGLEFLIYFQGNSAPDKSGLPSDRFSAERTGGSVSTLTIQRTQQEDSAVYLCASSQRAEGGYTFGSGTRLTVV.

The chain recombines TRBV7-2 with TRBJ2-7; tentative D call: TRBD2 (6 bases). The CDR3 covers 15 residues. Trimming removed 4 bases at V and 0 bases at J, with 13 bases between. The V gene's germline CDR1 is SGHTA and CDR2 FQGNSA. This chain's CDR3 is CASSYVADSSYEQYF. The CDR3 DNA sequence: TGTGCCAGCAGCTATGTAGCGGATAGCTCCTACGAGCAGTACTTC.

This clonotype was observed a handful of times. Germline is not matched at one junction end, which may reflect a read error. The CDR3: CASRQALAGVYYEQYF. CDR3 in DNA: TGTGCCAGCAGACAAGCCCTAGCGGGGGTTTACTACGAGCAGTACTTC. The chain carries TRBV4-2 and TRBJ2-5; 10 positions agree with TRBD2. The end of the DNA fits TRBJ2-7 better, so the J call may be wrong. The germline V gene has CDR1 LGHNA and CDR2 YNFKEQ. This CDR3 spans 16 amino acids.